What follows are 20 T cell receptor beta chains derived from one specimen sequenced in a study of T cell responses to AZD1222 COVID-19 vaccine. Using immunoSEQ multiplex PCR, the repertoire was profiled, and TCRdb retains in-frame clones only, with some absent. The sample lists 100,000 to 150,000 clones, roughly 90% occurring once. Sequenced here: peripheral blood, sampled on day 0 of AZD1222 vaccination. The receptors derive from an adult in good health.

The rearrangement joins TRBV6-5 to TRBJ1-2; TRBD1 is a possible D gene (6 bases). This CDR3 region has 12 residues. V was pared by 7 bases and J by 3 bases, with 9 bases between. Germline lookup yields CDR1 MNHEY and CDR2 SVGAGI. The DNA for the CDR3 is TGTGCCAGCACTAGGACAGACTATGGCTACACCTTC. Protein: CASTRTDYGYTF.

This chain connects TRBV27 to TRBJ2-1; no clear D gene. Germline V gives CDR1 MNHEY, CDR2 SMNVEV (reference sequence). Trimming removed 7 bases from V and 1 base from J, with 11 bases in between. The CDR3 consists of 14 residues. The CDR3 region is CASMRPASYNEQFF. The DNA of the CDR3 is TGTGCCAGCATGAGGCCTGCTTCCTACAATGAGCAGTTCTTC.

The chain couples TRBV12-3 or TRBV12-4 to TRBJ2-5, with 10 bases aligning to TRBD1. Trimming at V came to 6 bases and at J to 4 bases, leaving 2 bases not matched to a gene. This CDR3 has 13 residues. DNA of the CDR3: TGTGCCAGCAGGGGGACAGGGGTAGAGACCCAGTACTTC. Its protein is CASRGTGVETQYF.

This chain links TRBV19 with TRBJ2-5; TRBD1 matches at 9 bases. This CDR3 has 14 amino acids. Trimming at V came to 3 bases and at J to 5 bases, leaving 4 bases not matched to a gene. Germline V lookup: CDR1 LNHDA, CDR2 SQIVND (reference sequence). The CDR3: CASSMRGQGETQYF. CDR3 DNA sequence: TGTGCCAGTAGTATGAGGGGACAGGGTGAGACCCAGTACTTC. Full variable domain (remainder filled in from reference TRBV19 and TRBJ2-5): DGGITQSPKYLFRKEGQNVTLSCEQNLNHDAMYWYRQDPGQGLRLIYYSQIVNDFQKGDIAEGYSVSREKKESFPLTVTSAQKNPTAFYLCASSMRGQGETQYFGPGTRLLVL.

The chain has TRBV28 and TRBJ2-6; D may be TRBD2 (5 bases). V was shortened by 2 bases and J by 1 base, with 6 bases between the two germline ends. Germline values: CDR1 MDHEN, CDR2 SYDVKM. The CDR3 is 15 residues long. CDR3 DNA: TGTGCCAGCAGTTTAGGAGGTTCTGGGGCCAACGTCCTGACTTTC. Its protein is CASSLGGSGANVLTF. Using reference TRBV28 and TRBJ2-6 for the parts outside the CDR3, the full variable domain is DVKVTQSSRYLVKRTGEKVFLECVQDMDHENMFWYRQDPGLGLRLIYFSYDVKMKEKGDIPEGYSVSREKKERFSLILESASTNQTSMYLCASSLGGSGANVLTFGAGSRLTVL.

The rearrangement links TRBV13 to TRBJ2-7, with unresolved D. Germline CDR1 reads PRHDT; CDR2 reads FYEKMQ (reference sequence). V gave up 5 bases and J gave up 3 bases, with 11 bases separating them. CDR3 length: 13 amino acids. Here the CDR3 DNA reads TGTGCCAGCAGCCCCAAGACCCGCTACGAGCAGTACTTC. Its translation: CASSPKTRYEQYF.

V and J are TRBV11-2 and TRBJ2-7, with 9 nucleotides matching TRBD2. V dropped 5 bases and J dropped 3; count of bases not matched to a gene: 8. This CDR3 comprises 15 residues. Germline-derived CDR1 and CDR2 are SGHAT and FQNNGV. CDR3 protein: CASSPSGGLLYEQYF. The CDR3 DNA is TGTGCCAGCAGCCCAAGCGGGGGGCTTCTCTACGAGCAGTACTTC.

V gene TRBV7-9 combines with J gene TRBJ2-5; 7 bases fit TRBD2. Germline lookup yields CDR1 SEHNR and CDR2 FQNEAQ (reference sequence). Losses at the gene ends were 5 bases for V and 2 bases for J; bases not matched to a gene: 14. The CDR3 is 17 amino acids. The CDR3 here is CASSPLDGASGQETQYF. As DNA, the CDR3 is TGTGCCAGCAGCCCGCTTGACGGGGCTAGCGGACAAGAGACCCAGTACTTC.

This rearrangement joins TRBV4-2 to TRBJ2-7; TRBD2 matches 10 bases. Per germline, CDR1 LGHNA and CDR2 YNFKEQ. With V trimmed by 1 base and J by 2 bases, 11 bases remained unmatched. The CDR3 sequence is 18 residues long. DNA for the CDR3: TGTGCCAGCAGCCAAGCTCCTAGCGGGAGCCCTACACCCTACGAGCAGTACTTC. This encodes CASSQAPSGSPTPYEQYF.

This clone has a handful of counts. This chain connects TRBV10-3 to TRBJ1-5; D gene unclear. Between the trimmed V and J ends, which lost 0 bases and 4 bases, there was a span of 10 bases. Per germline, CDR1 ENHRY and CDR2 SYGVKD. The CDR3 runs 15 residues. The CDR3 spells CAISESNGMNQPQHF. DNA for the CDR3: TGTGCCATCAGTGAGTCGAATGGTATGAATCAGCCCCAGCATTTT.

The J gene is TRBJ2-5, the V gene TRBV19; 7 bases are shared with TRBD1. The junction had 7 bases not matched to a gene; V was cut back by 4 bases and J by 2 bases. Germline values: CDR1 LNHDA, CDR2 SQIVND (reference sequence). This CDR3 region has 15 residues. The CDR3 DNA reads TGTGCCAGTAGTAGAGCCGGGACAGTACAAGAGACCCAGTACTTC. Encoded protein: CASSRAGTVQETQYF.

V is TRBV13 and J is TRBJ2-7; TRBD1 matches 10 bases. This CDR3 has 18 amino acids. The germline gives CDR1 PRHDT, CDR2 FYEKMQ (reference sequence). The ends lost 4 bases at V and 9 bases at J; junction bases unmatched: 21. CDR3 region: CASSSSIELYGTGAGQYF. The CDR3 region has the DNA TGTGCCAGCAGCTCATCCATAGAATTGTACGGGACAGGGGCTGGGCAGTACTTC. Full variable domain (missing parts from reference TRBV13 and TRBJ2-7): AAGVIQSPRHLIKEKRETATLKCYPIPRHDTVYWYQQGPGQDPQFLISFYEKMQSDKGSIPDRFSAQQFSDYHSELNMSSLELGDSALYFCASSSSIELYGTGAGQYFGPGTRLTVT.

The V and J genes are TRBV4-3 and TRBJ1-1; D is undetermined. Germline V CDR1 and CDR2: LGHNA, YSLEER. V was clipped by 0 bases and J by 9 bases, with 11 bases between them. The CDR3 contains 13 residues. CDR3 loop: CASSQDQRAQAFF. As DNA, the CDR3 is TGCGCCAGCAGCCAAGACCAACGGGCACAAGCTTTCTTT.

V usage is TRBV5-6 and J usage is TRBJ2-5; TRBD2 aligns across 12 bases. CDR1 and CDR2 (germline): SGHDT, YYEEEE. This CDR3 contains 17 residues. With 0 bases clipped from V and 2 bases from J, the junction kept 5 bases outside the gene matches. CDR3 sequence: CASSLGLAGVRQETQYF. The CDR3 DNA reads as TGTGCCAGCAGCTTGGGACTAGCGGGAGTGAGGCAAGAGACCCAGTACTTC.

This rearrangement joins TRBV5-5 to TRBJ1-5, with 7 nucleotides matching TRBD1. J gave up 6 bases and V 4 bases, and 10 bases lay outside the gene matches. The germline V gene encodes CDR1 SGHKS and CDR2 YYEKEE (reference sequence). The CDR3 sequence is 15 residues long. As DNA, the CDR3 is TGTGCCAGCAGCCGCAGGGGGGAGTGGGGTCAGCCCCAGCATTTT. It is translated as CASSRRGEWGQPQHF.

This clone was observed once. The V gene is TRBV6-5, the J gene TRBJ1-1, with TRBD1 identical over 8 bases. The V gene's germline CDR1 is MNHEY and CDR2 SVGAGI. The CDR3 totals 14 residues. The junction had 2 bases not matched to a gene; V was cut back by 4 bases and J by 1 base. The CDR3 DNA is TGTGCCAGCAGTTGGACAGGGTCGAACACTGAAGCTTTCTTT. Its protein product is CASSWTGSNTEAFF.

This chain links TRBV25-1 with TRBJ2-5, with 7 bases that match TRBD1. The CDR3 totals 14 residues. The germline CDR1 and CDR2 sequences are MGHDK and SYGVNS. Trimming removed 5 bases from V and 1 base from J; junction bases left unmatched: 4. The CDR3 DNA reads TGTGCCAGCAGTCAGCGACAGGGCCAAGAGACCCAGTACTTC. Its translation: CASSQRQGQETQYF.

The count of this clone is one. V usage is TRBV10-3 and J usage is TRBJ1-5; a possible D gene is TRBD1 (6 bases). Germline CDR1 reads ENHRY; CDR2 reads SYGVKD. This CDR3 has 17 amino acids. V lost 0 bases and J 7 bases, leaving 19 bases between the germline ends. The CDR3 DNA reads TGTGCCATCAGTGAGTCGAAGGCGTCCAGGGGTCCCCAGCCCCAGCATTTT. Translation gives CAISESKASRGPQPQHF.

This clone was seen a single time. The gene calls are TRBV5-1 and TRBJ2-1; D gene ambiguous. From germline, CDR1 is SGHRS and CDR2 YFSETQ. Trimming stripped 2 bases from V and 6 bases from J, with 6 bases between. The CDR3 runs to 12 residues. CDR3 sequence reads: CASSFRPNEQFF. The CDR3 DNA follows: TGCGCCAGCAGCTTTAGGCCCAATGAGCAGTTCTTC.

The rearrangement uses TRBV5-6 and TRBJ1-5; TRBD1 aligns across 7 bases. The ends lost 4 bases at V and 4 bases at J; junction bases unmatched: 8. Germline CDR1 SGHDT, CDR2 YYEEEE. CDR3 length: 15 residues. The CDR3 region is CASSVTGFGNQPQHF. In DNA, the CDR3 is TGTGCCAGCAGCGTGACAGGGTTTGGTAATCAGCCCCAGCATTTT.